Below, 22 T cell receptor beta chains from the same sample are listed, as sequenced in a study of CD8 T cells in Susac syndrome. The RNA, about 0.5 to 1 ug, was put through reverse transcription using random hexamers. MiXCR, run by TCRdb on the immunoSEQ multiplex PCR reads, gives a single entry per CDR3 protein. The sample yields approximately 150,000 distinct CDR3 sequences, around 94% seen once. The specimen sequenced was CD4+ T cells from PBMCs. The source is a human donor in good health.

The chain's CDR3 is CASSVGIRPNEKLFF. In DNA form, the CDR3 reads TGTGCCAGCAGCGTAGGTATCCGACCGAATGAAAAACTGTTTTTT. The chain recombines TRBV9 with TRBJ1-4; D uncertain. This CDR3 comprises 15 residues. Trimming cost V 0 bases and J 5 bases, with 11 bases left between them. Germline lookup yields CDR1 SGDLS and CDR2 YYNGEE.

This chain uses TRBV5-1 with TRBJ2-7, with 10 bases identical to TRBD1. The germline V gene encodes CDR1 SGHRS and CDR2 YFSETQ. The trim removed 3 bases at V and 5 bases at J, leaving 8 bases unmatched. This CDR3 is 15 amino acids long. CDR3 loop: CASSSTTGGFHEQYF. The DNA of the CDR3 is TGCGCCAGCAGCTCAACGACAGGGGGCTTCCACGAGCAGTACTTC.

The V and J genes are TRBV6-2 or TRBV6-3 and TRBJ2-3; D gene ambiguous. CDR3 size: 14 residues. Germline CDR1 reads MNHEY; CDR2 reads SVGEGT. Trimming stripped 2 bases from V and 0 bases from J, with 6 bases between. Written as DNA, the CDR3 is TGTGCCAGCAGTTACGCGAAGAGCACAGATACGCAGTATTTT. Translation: CASSYAKSTDTQYF.

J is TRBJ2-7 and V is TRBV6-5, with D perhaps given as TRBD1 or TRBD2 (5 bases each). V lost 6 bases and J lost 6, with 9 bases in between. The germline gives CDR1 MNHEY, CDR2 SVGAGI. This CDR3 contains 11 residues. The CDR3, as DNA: TGTGCCAGCAGGGGGGATGGCGAGCAGTACTTC. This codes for CASRGDGEQYF.

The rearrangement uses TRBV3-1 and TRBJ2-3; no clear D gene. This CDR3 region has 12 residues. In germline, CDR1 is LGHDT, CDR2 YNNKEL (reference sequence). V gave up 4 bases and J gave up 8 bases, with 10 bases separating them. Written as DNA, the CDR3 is TGTGCCAGCAGCCCGGACGGTTCTACGCAGTATTTT. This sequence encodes CASSPDGSTQYF.

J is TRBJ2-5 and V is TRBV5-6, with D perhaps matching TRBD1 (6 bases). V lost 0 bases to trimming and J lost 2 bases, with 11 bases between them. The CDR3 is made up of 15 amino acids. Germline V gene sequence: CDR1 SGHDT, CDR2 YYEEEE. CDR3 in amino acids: CASSLGGPGQETQYF. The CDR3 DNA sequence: TGTGCCAGCAGCTTGGGGGGGCCAGGACAAGAGACCCAGTACTTC.

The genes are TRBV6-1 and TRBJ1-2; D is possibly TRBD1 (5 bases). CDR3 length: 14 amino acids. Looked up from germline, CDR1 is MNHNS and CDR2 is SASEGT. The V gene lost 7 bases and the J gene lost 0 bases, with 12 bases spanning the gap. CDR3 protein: CASTATGANYGYTF. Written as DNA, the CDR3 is TGTGCCAGCACTGCCACAGGAGCTAACTATGGCTACACCTTC.

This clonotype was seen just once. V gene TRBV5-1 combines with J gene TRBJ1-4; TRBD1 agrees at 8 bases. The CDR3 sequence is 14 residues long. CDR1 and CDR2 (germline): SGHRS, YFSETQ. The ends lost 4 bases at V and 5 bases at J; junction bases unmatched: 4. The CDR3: CASSLTGENEKLFF. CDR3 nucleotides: TGCGCCAGCAGCCTGACAGGGGAGAATGAAAAACTGTTTTTT.

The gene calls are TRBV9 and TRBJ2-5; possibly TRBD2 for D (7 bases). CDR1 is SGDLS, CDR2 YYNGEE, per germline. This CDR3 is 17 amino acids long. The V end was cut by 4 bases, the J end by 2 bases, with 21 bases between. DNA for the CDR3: TGTGCCAGCAGCCCAGGGGCTAGCGGAGCCCAACAAGAGACCCAGTACTTC. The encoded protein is CASSPGASGAQQETQYF.

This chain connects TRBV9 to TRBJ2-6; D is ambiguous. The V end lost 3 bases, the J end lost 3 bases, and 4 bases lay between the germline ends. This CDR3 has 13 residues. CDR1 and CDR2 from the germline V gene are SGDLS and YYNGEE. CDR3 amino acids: CASSGGGANVLTF. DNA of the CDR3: TGTGCCAGCAGCGGCGGTGGGGCCAACGTCCTGACTTTC.

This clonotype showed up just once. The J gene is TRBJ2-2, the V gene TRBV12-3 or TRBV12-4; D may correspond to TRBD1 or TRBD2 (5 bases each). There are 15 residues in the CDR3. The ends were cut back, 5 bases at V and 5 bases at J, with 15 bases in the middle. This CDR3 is CASSTRGLGTGELFF. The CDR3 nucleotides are TGTGCCAGCAGTACTCGGGGCCTGGGGACCGGGGAGCTGTTTTTT.

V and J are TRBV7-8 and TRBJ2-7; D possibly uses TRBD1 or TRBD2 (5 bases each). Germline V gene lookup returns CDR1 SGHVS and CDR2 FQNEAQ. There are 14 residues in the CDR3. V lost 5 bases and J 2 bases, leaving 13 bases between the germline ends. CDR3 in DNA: TGTGCCAGCAGCCCGGGACGACTTACCTACGAGCAGTACTTC. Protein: CASSPGRLTYEQYF.

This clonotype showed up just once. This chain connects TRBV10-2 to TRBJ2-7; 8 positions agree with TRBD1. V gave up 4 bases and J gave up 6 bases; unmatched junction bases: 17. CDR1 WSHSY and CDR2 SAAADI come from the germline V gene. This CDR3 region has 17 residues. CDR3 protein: CASSVISGGASWSEQYF. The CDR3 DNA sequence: TGCGCCAGCAGTGTAATCTCAGGGGGCGCATCTTGGAGCGAGCAGTACTTC.

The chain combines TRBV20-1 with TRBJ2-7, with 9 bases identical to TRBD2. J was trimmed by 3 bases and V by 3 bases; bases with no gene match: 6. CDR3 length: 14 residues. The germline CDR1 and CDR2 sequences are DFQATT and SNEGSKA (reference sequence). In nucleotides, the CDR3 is TGCAGTGCTAGGTTAGCGGGAGAGGGCTACGAGCAGTACTTC. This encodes CSARLAGEGYEQYF.

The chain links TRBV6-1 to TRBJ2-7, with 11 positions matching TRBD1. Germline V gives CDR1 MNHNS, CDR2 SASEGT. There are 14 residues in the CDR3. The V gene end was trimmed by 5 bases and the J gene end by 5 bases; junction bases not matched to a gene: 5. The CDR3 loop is CASSWGTGGDEQYF. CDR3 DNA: TGTGCCAGCAGTTGGGGGACAGGGGGTGACGAGCAGTACTTC.

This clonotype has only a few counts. CDR3 nucleotide sequence: TGTGCCAGCAGCCGAGACAGGGTGGATGGCTACACCTTC. Its translation: CASSRDRVDGYTF. The chain combines TRBV7-9 with TRBJ1-2; 7 bases align to TRBD1. Germline loops: CDR1 SEHNR, CDR2 FQNEAQ (reference sequence). The CDR3 loop spans 13 amino acids. V gave up 5 bases and J gave up 6 bases; unmatched junction bases: 6.

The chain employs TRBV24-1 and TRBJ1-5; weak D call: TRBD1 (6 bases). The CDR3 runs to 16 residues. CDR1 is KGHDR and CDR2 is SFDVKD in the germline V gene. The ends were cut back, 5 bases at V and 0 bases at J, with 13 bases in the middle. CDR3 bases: TGTGCCACCAGTGCCGGACAGATTGATAGCAATCAGCCCCAGCATTTT. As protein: CATSAGQIDSNQPQHF.

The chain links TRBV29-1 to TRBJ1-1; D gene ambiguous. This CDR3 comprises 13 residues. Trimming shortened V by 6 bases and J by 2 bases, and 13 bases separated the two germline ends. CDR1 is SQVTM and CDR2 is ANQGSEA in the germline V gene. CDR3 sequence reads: CSVGPGLNTEAFF. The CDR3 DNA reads TGCAGCGTCGGCCCAGGACTAAACACTGAAGCTTTCTTT.

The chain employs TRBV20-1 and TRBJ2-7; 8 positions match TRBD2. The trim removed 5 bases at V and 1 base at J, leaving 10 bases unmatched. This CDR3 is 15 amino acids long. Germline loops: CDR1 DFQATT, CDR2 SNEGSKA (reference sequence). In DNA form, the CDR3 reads TGCAGTGCTGGCGGCACGGGGACTAGGTCCTACGAGCAGTACTTC. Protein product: CSAGGTGTRSYEQYF.

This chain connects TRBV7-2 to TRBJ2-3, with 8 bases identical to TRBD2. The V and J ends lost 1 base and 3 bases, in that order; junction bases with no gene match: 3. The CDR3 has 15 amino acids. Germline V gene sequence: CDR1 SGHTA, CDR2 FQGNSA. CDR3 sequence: CASSLEGLDTDTQYF. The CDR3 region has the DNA TGTGCCAGCAGCTTAGAGGGACTAGATACAGATACGCAGTATTTT.

The CDR3 protein is CASSQDPGAGTGELFF. CDR3 DNA: TGTGCCAGCAGCCAAGATCCCGGGGCTGGGACCGGGGAGCTGTTTTTT. This chain joins TRBV3-1 and TRBJ2-2, with D perhaps given as TRBD1 or TRBD2 (5 bases each). Per germline, CDR1 LGHDT and CDR2 YNNKEL (reference sequence). The length of the CDR3 is 16 residues. V lost 0 bases and J lost 5, with 13 bases in between.

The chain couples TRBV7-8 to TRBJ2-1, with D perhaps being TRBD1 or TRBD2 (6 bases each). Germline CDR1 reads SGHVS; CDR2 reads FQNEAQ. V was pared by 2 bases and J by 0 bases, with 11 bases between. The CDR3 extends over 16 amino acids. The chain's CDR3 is CASSLRGRISYNEQFF. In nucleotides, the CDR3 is TGTGCCAGCAGCTTACGGGGGCGAATCTCCTACAATGAGCAGTTCTTC.